A single sample is the source of the 3 T cell receptor beta chains below, sequenced in a study of PD-L1 blockade in urothelial cancer. TCRdb keeps only in-frame clones here, not all; method: immunoSEQ multiplex PCR. The data hold 30,000 to 50,000 clones, with roughly 90% observed a single time. Time point in this sample: pretreatment peripheral blood. The sample in question was PBMCs, obtained around atezolizumab (anti-PD-L1) treatment. Receptors were obtained from a woman in her sixties or seventies with urothelial cancer.

The chain has TRBV11-3 and TRBJ2-1; weak D call: TRBD2 (6 bases). CDR3 length equals 14 residues. V lost 0 bases and J lost 5, with 8 bases in between. Germline CDR1 SGHNT, CDR2 YENEEA. The DNA of the CDR3 is TGTGCCAGCAGCTTAGATCCGGGAGACAATGAGCAGTTCTTC. Translation gives CASSLDPGDNEQFF.

V usage is TRBV5-1 and J usage is TRBJ2-1, with 7 positions matching TRBD2. Germline CDR1 reads SGHRS; CDR2 reads YFSETQ. The V and J ends lost 4 bases and 0 bases, in that order; junction bases with no gene match: 10. CDR3 length: 17 amino acids. The CDR3 DNA reads as TGCGCCAGCAGCCCCGTGGGAGGGGTTAGCTCCTACAATGAGCAGTTCTTC. This codes for CASSPVGGVSSYNEQFF.

The chain couples TRBV2 to TRBJ1-1; 8 bases map to TRBD1. The V gene end was trimmed by 8 bases and the J gene end by 0 bases; junction bases not matched to a gene: 8. The CDR3 has 15 residues. From germline, CDR1 is SNHLY and CDR2 FYNNEI. The CDR3 spells CASEPTGALNTEAFF. CDR3 bases: TGTGCCAGCGAACCGACAGGGGCCCTGAACACTGAAGCTTTCTTT.